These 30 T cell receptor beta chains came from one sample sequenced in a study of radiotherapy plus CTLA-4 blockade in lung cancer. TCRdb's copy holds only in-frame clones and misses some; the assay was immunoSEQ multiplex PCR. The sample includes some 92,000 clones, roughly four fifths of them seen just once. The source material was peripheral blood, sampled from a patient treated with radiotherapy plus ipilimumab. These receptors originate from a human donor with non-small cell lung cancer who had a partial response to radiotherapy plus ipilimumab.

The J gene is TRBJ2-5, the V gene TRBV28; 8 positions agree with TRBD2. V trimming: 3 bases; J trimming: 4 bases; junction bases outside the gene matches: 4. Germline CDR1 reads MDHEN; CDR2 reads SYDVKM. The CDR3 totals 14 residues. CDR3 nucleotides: TGTGCCAGCAGTTTTACGGGAGGGCCAGAGACCCAGTACTTC. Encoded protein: CASSFTGGPETQYF.

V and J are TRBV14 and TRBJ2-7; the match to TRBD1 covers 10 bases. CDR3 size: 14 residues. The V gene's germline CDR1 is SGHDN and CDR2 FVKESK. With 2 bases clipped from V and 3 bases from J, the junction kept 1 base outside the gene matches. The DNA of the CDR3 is TGTGCCAGCAGCCAACGGACAGGGGGCTACGAGCAGTACTTC. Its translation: CASSQRTGGYEQYF. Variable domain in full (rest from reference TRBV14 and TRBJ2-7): EAGVTQFPSHSVIEKGQTVTLRCDPISGHDNLYWYRRVMGKEIKFLLHFVKESKQDESGMPNNRFLAERTGGTYSTLKVQPAELEDSGVYFCASSQRTGGYEQYFGPGTRLTVT.

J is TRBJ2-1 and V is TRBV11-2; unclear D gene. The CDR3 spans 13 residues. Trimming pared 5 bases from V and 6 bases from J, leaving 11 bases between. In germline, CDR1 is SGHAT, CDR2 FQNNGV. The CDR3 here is CASSPAPGNEQFF. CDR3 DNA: TGTGCCAGCAGCCCAGCTCCGGGCAATGAGCAGTTCTTC.

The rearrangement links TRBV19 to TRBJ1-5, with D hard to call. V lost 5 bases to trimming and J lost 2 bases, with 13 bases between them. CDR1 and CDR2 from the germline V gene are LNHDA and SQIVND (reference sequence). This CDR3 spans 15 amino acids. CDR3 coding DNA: TGTGCCAGTAGTCTCGGTCAGGTCGGCAATCAGCCCCAGCATTTT. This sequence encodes CASSLGQVGNQPQHF.

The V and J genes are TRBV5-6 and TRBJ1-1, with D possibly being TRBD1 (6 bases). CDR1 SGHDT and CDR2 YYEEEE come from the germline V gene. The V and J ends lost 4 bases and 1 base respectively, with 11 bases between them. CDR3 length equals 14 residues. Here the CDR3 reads CASSLRGGNTEAFF. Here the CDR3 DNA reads TGTGCCAGCAGCCTTAGGGGGGGGAACACTGAAGCTTTCTTT. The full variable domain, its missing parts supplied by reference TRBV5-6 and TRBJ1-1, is DAGVTQSPTHLIKTRGQQVTLRCSPKSGHDTVSWYQQALGQGPQFIFQYYEEEERQRGNFPDRFSGHQFPNYSSELNVNALLLGDSALYLCASSLRGGNTEAFFGQGTRLTVV.

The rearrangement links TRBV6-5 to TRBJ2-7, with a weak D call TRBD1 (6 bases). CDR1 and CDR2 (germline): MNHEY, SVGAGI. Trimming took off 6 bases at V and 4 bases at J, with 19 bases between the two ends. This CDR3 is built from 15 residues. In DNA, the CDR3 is TGTGCCAGCAGACGCCCAGGGGCCGGGGAATACGAGCAGTACTTC. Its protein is CASRRPGAGEYEQYF.

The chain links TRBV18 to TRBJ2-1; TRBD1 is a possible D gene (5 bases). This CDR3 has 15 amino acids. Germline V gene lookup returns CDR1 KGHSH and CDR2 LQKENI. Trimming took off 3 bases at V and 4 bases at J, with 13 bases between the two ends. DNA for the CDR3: TGTGCCAGCTCACCTCTGGGGCAAGATTACAATGAGCAGTTCTTC. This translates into CASSPLGQDYNEQFF.

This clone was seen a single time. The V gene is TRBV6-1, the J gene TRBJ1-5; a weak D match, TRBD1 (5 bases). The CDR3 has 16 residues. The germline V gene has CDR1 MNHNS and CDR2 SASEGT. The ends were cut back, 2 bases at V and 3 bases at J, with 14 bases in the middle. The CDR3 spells CASSEWGTGPNQPQHF. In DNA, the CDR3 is TGTGCCAGCAGTGAATGGGGGACTGGGCCCAATCAGCCCCAGCATTTT.

The CDR3: CASSVASTSGDTQYF. The CDR3 DNA sequence: TGTGCCAGCAGCGTAGCTAGTACTAGCGGGGATACGCAGTATTTT. The chain joins TRBV9 to TRBJ2-3; 9 bases are shared with TRBD2. Trimming cost V 0 bases and J 6 bases; bases outside gene matches: 5. This CDR3 has 15 amino acids. CDR1 and CDR2 from the germline V gene are SGDLS and YYNGEE.

The CDR3 DNA reads as TGTGCCAGCAGCGTAGTGTCAGGGGGTGATGGGTTGCATGGCTACACCTTC. It translates to CASSVVSGGDGLHGYTF. The chain is built from TRBV9 and TRBJ1-2; 7 nucleotides agree with TRBD1. The CDR3 has 17 residues. Germline-derived CDR1 and CDR2 are SGDLS and YYNGEE. J lost 6 bases, V lost 0 bases, and 14 bases had no gene match. Together with reference TRBV9 and TRBJ1-2, the CDR3 gives the full variable domain: DSGVTQTPKHLITATGQRVTLRCSPRSGDLSVYWYQQSLDQGLQFLIQYYNGEERAKGNILERFSAQQFPDLHSELNLSSLELGDSALYFCASSVVSGGDGLHGYTFGSGTRLTVV.

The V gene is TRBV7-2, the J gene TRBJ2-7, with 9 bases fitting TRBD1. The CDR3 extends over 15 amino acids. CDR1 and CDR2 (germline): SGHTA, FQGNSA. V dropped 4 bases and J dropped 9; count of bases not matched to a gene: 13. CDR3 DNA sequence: TGTGCCAGCAGCTCCCGGGACAGGGCGCTCGGTGGGCAGTACTTC. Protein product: CASSSRDRALGGQYF.

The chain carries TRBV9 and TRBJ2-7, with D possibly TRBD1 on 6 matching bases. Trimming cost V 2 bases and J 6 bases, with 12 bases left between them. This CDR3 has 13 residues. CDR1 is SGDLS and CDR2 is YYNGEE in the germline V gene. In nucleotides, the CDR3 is TGTGCCAGCAGCGTGACAGGTGCTAGCGAGCAGTACTTC. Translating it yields CASSVTGASEQYF.

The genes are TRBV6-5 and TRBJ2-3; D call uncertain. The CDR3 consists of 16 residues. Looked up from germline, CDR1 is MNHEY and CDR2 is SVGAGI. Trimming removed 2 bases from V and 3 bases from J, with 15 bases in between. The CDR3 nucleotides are TGTGCCAGCAGTTACGTGAGTGGTATAAGAACAGATACGCAGTATTTT. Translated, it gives CASSYVSGIRTDTQYF.

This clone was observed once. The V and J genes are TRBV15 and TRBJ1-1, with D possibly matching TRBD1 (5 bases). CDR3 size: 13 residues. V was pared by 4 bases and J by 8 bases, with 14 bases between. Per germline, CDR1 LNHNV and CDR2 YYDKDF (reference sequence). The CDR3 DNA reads TGTGCCACCAGCACCCCCCGGAGGGACGAAGCTTTCTTT. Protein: CATSTPRRDEAFF.

In DNA, the CDR3 is TGTGCCAGCAGTTTAGGCGGGGGAACTAATGAAAAACTGTTTTTT. This translates into CASSLGGGTNEKLFF. The chain recombines TRBV28 with TRBJ1-4; perhaps TRBD1 as D (5 bases). V lost 2 bases, J lost 1 base, and 8 bases lay in between. Germline V gene data show CDR1 as MDHEN and CDR2 as SYDVKM. The CDR3 totals 15 residues. The full variable domain, with the rest looked up from reference TRBV28 and TRBJ1-4, is DVKVTQSSRYLVKRTGEKVFLECVQDMDHENMFWYRQDPGLGLRLIYFSYDVKMKEKGDIPEGYSVSREKKERFSLILESASTNQTSMYLCASSLGGGTNEKLFFGSGTQLSVL.

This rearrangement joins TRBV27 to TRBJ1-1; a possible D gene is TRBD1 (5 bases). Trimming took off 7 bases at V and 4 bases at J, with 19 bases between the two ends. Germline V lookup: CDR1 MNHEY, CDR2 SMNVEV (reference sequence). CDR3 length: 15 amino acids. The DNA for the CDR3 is TGTGCCAGCAATCCCCTAGGGGCGGGGGGCACTGAAGCTTTCTTT. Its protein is CASNPLGAGGTEAFF.

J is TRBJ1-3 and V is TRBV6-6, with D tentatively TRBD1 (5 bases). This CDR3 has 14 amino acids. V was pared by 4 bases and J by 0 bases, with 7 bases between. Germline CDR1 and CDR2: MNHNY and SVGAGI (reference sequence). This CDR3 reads CASSSQGSGNTIYF. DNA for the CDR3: TGTGCCAGCAGTTCCCAGGGCTCTGGAAACACCATATATTTT.

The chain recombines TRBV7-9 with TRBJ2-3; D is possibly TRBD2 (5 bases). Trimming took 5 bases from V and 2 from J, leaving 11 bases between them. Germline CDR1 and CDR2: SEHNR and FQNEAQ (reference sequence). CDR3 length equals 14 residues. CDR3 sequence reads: CASSARLHTDTQYF. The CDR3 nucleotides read TGTGCCAGCAGCGCGCGACTACACACAGATACGCAGTATTTT. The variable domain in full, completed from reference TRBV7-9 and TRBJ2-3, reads DTGVSQNPRHKITKRGQNVTFRCDPISEHNRLYWYRQTLGQGPEFLTYFQNEAQLEKSRLLSDRFSAERPKGSFSTLEIQRTEQGDSAMYLCASSARLHTDTQYFGPGTRLTVL.

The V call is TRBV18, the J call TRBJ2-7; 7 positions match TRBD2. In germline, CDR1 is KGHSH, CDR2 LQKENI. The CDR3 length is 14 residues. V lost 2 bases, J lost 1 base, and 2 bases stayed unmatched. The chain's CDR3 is CASSPREGSYEQYF. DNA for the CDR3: TGTGCCAGCTCACCAAGGGAGGGTTCCTACGAGCAGTACTTC.

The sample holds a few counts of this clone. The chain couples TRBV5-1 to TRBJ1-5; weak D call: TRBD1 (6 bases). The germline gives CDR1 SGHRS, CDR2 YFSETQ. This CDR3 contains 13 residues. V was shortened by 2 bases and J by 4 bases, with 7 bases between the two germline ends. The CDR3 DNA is TGCGCCAGCAGCTTCGACAGGAATCAGCCCCAGCATTTT. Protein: CASSFDRNQPQHF.

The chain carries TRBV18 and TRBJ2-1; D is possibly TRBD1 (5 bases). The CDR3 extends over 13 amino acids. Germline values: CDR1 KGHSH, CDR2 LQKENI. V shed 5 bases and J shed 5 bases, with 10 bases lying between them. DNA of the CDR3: TGTGCCAGCTCAAGGACAACTGACAATGAGCAGTTCTTC. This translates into CASSRTTDNEQFF.

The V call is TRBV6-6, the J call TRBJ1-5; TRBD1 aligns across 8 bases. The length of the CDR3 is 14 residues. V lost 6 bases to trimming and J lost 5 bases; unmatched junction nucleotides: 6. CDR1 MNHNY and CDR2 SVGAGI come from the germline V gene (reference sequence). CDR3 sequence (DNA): TGTGCCAGCAGCCAGGACAGGGTTTATCAGCCCCAGCATTTT. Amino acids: CASSQDRVYQPQHF.

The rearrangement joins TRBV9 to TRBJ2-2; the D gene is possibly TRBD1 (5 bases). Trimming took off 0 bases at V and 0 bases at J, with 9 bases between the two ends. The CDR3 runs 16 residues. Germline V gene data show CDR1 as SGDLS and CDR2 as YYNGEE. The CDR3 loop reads CASSVEGAANTGELFF. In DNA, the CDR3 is TGTGCCAGCAGCGTAGAAGGGGCTGCGAACACCGGGGAGCTGTTTTTT.

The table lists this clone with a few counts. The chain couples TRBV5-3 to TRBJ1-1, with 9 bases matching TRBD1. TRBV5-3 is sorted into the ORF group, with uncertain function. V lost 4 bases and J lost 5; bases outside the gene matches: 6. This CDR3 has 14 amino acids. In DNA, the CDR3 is TGTGCCAGAAGCGGGAACAGGGGGCGGACTGAAGCTTTCTTT. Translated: CARSGNRGRTEAFF.

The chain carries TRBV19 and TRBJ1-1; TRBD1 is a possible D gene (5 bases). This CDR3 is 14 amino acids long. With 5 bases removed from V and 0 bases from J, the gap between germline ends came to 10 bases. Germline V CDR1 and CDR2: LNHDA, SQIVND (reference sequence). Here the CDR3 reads CASSRQSMNTEAFF. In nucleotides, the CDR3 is TGTGCCAGTAGTCGACAGAGTATGAACACTGAAGCTTTCTTT.

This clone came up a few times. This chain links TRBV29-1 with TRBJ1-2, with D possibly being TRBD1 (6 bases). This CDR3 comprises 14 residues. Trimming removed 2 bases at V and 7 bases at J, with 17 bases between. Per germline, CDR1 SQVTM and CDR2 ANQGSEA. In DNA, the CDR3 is TGCAGCGTTGAAAGAGGGGGGGGAGGGCTTGGCTACACCTTC. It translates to CSVERGGGGLGYTF.

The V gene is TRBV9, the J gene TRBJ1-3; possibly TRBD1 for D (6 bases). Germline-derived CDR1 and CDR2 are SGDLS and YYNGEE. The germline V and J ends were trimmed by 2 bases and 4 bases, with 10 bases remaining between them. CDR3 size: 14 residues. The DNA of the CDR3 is TGTGCCAGCAGCGTCAGGGGTGGGGGAAACACCATATATTTT. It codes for CASSVRGGGNTIYF. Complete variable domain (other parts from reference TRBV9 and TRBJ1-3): DSGVTQTPKHLITATGQRVTLRCSPRSGDLSVYWYQQSLDQGLQFLIQYYNGEERAKGNILERFSAQQFPDLHSELNLSSLELGDSALYFCASSVRGGGNTIYFGEGSWLTVV.

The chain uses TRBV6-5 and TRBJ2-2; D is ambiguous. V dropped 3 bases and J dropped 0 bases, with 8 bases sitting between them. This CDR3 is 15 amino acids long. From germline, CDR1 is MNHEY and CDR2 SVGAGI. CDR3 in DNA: TGTGCCAGCAGTTATCGGAGCGCGAACACCGGGGAGCTGTTTTTT. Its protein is CASSYRSANTGELFF.

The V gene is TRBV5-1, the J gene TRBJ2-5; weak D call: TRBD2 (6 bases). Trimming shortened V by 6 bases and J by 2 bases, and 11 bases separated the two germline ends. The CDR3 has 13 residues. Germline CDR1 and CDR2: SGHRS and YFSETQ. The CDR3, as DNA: TGCGCCAGCATGGTAGGGAGGCAAGAGACCCAGTACTTC. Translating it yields CASMVGRQETQYF.

The CDR3 is CASRQGPNEKLFF. For the CDR3, the DNA is TGCGCCAGCAGACAGGGCCCTAATGAAAAACTGTTTTTT. The V and J genes are TRBV5-1 and TRBJ1-4, with D possibly being TRBD1 (6 bases). The CDR3 spans 13 residues. V was shortened by 5 bases and J by 3 bases, with 8 bases between the two germline ends. Germline V gene sequence: CDR1 SGHRS, CDR2 YFSETQ. Complete variable domain (other parts from reference TRBV5-1 and TRBJ1-4): KAGVTQTPRYLIKTRGQQVTLSCSPISGHRSVSWYQQTPGQGLQFLFEYFSETQRNKGNFPGRFSGRQFSNSRSEMNVSTLELGDSALYLCASRQGPNEKLFFGSGTQLSVL.